A single sample gave rise to the 9 T cell receptor beta chains below, sequenced in a study of T cell responses to AZD1222 COVID-19 vaccine. Only in-frame clones appear in the TCRdb table, and some are missing; sequencing was by immunoSEQ multiplex PCR. The sample shows approximately 100,000 clones, about nine tenths of them seen only once. This sample comprised peripheral blood, obtained on day 0 of AZD1222 vaccination. All receptors derive from an adult in good health.

The CDR3 DNA follows: TGTGCCAGCAGCCAAGGACTAGCGGGAGGGGAGACCCAGTACTTC. As protein: CASSQGLAGGETQYF. V is TRBV3-1 (or the pseudogene TRBV3-2) and J is TRBJ2-5; 14 nucleotides line up with TRBD2. The CDR3 consists of 15 residues. The V segment lost 1 base and the J segment 5 bases; nucleotides outside the gene matches: 0. Germline CDR1 and CDR2: LGHDT and YNNKEL (reference sequence).

V and J are TRBV4-1 and TRBJ1-3, with D maybe TRBD1 (5 bases). V lost 4 bases to trimming and J lost 0 bases, with 13 bases between them. CDR3 length equals 16 residues. Germline V lookup: CDR1 MGHRA, CDR2 YSYEKL. For the CDR3, the DNA is TGCGCCAGCAGCCCCGGGACCGCAGGCTCTGGAAACACCATATATTTT. It yields the protein CASSPGTAGSGNTIYF.

This clone is a singleton in its sample. The genes are TRBV11-2 and TRBJ2-3; maybe TRBD1 (5 bases). CDR1 and CDR2 (germline): SGHAT, FQNNGV. The CDR3 is 14 residues long. V shed 4 bases and J shed 5 bases, with 13 bases lying between them. The CDR3 DNA reads TGTGCCAGCAGCTCCCTGCAGGGCAGAGATACGCAGTATTTT. Translating it yields CASSSLQGRDTQYF.

This clone turned up a few times. This specimen includes other DNA sequences encoding the same CDR3. This chain joins TRBV7-3 and TRBJ2-3; 8 bases match TRBD1. The length of the CDR3 is 15 residues. Germline V gene lookup returns CDR1 SGHTA and CDR2 FQGTGA. V dropped 5 bases and J dropped 2; count of bases not matched to a gene: 6. CDR3 loop: CASSPGGGPTDTQYF. CDR3 bases: TGTGCCAGCAGCCCAGGGGGCGGCCCCACAGATACGCAGTATTTT.

The V and J genes are TRBV29-1 and TRBJ1-3; D uncertain. The CDR3 extends over 15 amino acids. Trimming left V 6 bases short and J 0 bases short, with 15 bases between. Germline V gives CDR1 SQVTM, CDR2 ANQGSEA. In DNA form, the CDR3 reads TGCAGCGTCGCAATAGTAGAAGTCTCTGGAAACACCATATATTTT. Translating it yields CSVAIVEVSGNTIYF.

This clone has only one observation. The rearrangement joins TRBV7-6 to TRBJ1-6; D gene ambiguous. There are 17 residues in the CDR3. The V and J ends lost 5 bases and 2 bases respectively, with 16 bases between them. CDR1 and CDR2 from the germline V gene are SGHVS and FNYEAQ. For the CDR3, the DNA is TGTGCCAGCAGCCCCAGGACCCGTAGTGCCTATAATTCACCCCTCCACTTT. Protein: CASSPRTRSAYNSPLHF.

This clone occurred once. The chain uses TRBV6-5 and TRBJ2-5; no clear D. CDR3 length: 14 residues. V lost 5 bases to trimming and J lost 5 bases, with 15 bases between them. Germline-derived CDR1 and CDR2 are MNHEY and SVGAGI. This CDR3 reads CASSRPNQGETQYF. The CDR3 DNA reads TGTGCCAGCAGTAGACCCAACCAAGGGGAGACCCAGTACTTC.

The rearrangement links TRBV10-2 to TRBJ1-1; D call uncertain. Germline V CDR1 and CDR2: WSHSY, SAAADI. The V end was cut by 3 bases, the J end by 1 base, with 6 bases between. The CDR3 contains 13 residues. The DNA for the CDR3 is TGCGCCAGCAGTGACAACCAGAACACTGAAGCTTTCTTT. Protein: CASSDNQNTEAFF.

The rearrangement joins TRBV7-9 to TRBJ2-1; 7 bases are shared with TRBD2. The CDR3 covers 13 residues. Looked up from germline, CDR1 is SEHNR and CDR2 is FQNEAQ (reference sequence). V shed 2 bases and J 7 bases; nucleotides not matched to a gene: 2. This CDR3 is CASSLISGNEQFF. In DNA form, the CDR3 reads TGTGCCAGCAGCTTAATTAGCGGGAATGAGCAGTTCTTC.